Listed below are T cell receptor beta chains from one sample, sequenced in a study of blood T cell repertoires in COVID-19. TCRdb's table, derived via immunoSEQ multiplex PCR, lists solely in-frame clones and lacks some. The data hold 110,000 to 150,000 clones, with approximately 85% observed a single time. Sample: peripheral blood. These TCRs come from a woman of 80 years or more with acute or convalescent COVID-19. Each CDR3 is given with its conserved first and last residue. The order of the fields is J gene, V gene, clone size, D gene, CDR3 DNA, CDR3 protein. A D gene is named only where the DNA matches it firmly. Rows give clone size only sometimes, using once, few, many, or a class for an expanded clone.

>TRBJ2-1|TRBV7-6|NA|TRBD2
TGTGCCAGCAGCTCAAATAGCGGGGGGGAGCAGTTCTTC
CASSSNSGGEQFF
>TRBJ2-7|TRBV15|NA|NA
TGTGCCACCAGCAGAGCCGGCTACGAGCAGTACTTC
CATSRAGYEQYF
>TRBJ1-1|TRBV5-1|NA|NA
TGCGCCAGCAGCGTCGGGACAAGGGGTACTGAAGCTTTCTTT
CASSVGTRGTEAFF
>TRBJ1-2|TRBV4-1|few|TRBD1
TGCGCCAGCAGCTTGGTAGGGACAGGCAACTATGGCTACACCTTC
CASSLVGTGNYGYTF
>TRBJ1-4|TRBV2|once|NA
TGTGCCAGCAGGGGATGGACTTATGAAAAACTGTTTTTT
CASRGWTYEKLFF
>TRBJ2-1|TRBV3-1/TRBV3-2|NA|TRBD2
TGTGCCAGCAGCCTACTAGCGGGGCATGAGCAGTTCTTC
CASSLLAGHEQFF
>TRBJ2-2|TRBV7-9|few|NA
TGTGCCAGCAGCTTAGCTCAGGGTTACACCGGGGAGCTGTTTTTT
CASSLAQGYTGELFF
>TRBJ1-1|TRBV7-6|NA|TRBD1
TGTGCCAGCAGCGCTACAGGGGGGATCACTGAAGCTTTCTTT
CASSATGGITEAFF
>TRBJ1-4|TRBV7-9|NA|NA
TGTGCCAGCAGCTTCTGGGGGGTGCATGAAAAACTGTTTTTT
CASSFWGVHEKLFF
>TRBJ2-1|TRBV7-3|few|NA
TGTGCCAGCAGCTTATCGAGGACATTCAATGAGCAGTTCTTC
CASSLSRTFNEQFF
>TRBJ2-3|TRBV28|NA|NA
TGTGCCAGCAGTTCTGGGGCAGGGAGCACAGATACGCAGTATTTT
CASSSGAGSTDTQYF
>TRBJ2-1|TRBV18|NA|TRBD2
TGTGCCAGCTCACCTCCAAGCGGGGGGAACAATGAGCAGTTCTTC
CASSPPSGGNNEQFF
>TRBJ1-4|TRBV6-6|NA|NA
TGTGCCAGCAGTTACTCTCCCCGGGGGAATGAAAAACTGTTTTTT
CASSYSPRGNEKLFF
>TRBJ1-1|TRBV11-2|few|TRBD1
TGTGCCAGCAGCCGGACAGGGGTCACTGAAGCTTTCTTT
CASSRTGVTEAFF
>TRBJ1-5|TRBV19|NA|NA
TGTGCCAGTAGTATCGGGGGTGGTGGTACTCAGCCCCAGCATTTT
CASSIGGGGTQPQHF
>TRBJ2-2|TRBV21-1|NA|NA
TGTGCCAGCAGCAAAAACCGTCCCGGGTCGGGGGAGCTGTTTTTT
CASSKNRPGSGELFF
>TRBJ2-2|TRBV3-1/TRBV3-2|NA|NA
TGTGCCAGCAGCCCGCGAGCGCGGGCCGGGGAGCTGTTTTTT
CASSPRARAGELFF